Presented here are 21 T cell receptor beta chains from one specimen sequenced in a study of blood T cell repertoires in COVID-19 (TCRdb year 2020). Library generation was performed with the immunoSEQ multiplex PCR assay. TCRdb took this table from immuneACCESS and kept in-frame rearrangements with V and J called. Such tables lack part of the clones; where checked against another copy, unresolved V genes explain under half of the gap, and the rest is unexplained. This sample has around 250,000 clones in its table, and about 87% of those were observed once. The ten largest clones take up 2.5% to 4% of the sample. The sample consisted of PBMCs or T cells enriched from blood (not recorded which). Receptors originate from a woman aged 40-49 years who had been exposed to COVID-19.

The chain has TRBV11-2 and TRBJ2-2; D possibly corresponds to TRBD1 (5 bases). This CDR3 has 14 residues. V was trimmed by 4 bases and J by 9 bases, leaving 15 bases between them. Germline V gene data show CDR1 as SGHAT and CDR2 as FQNNGV. The DNA of the CDR3 is TGTGCCAGCAGCTCCTTACAGGTCCCGCGGGAGCTGTTTTTT. It codes for CASSSLQVPRELFF.

The chain recombines TRBV29-1 with TRBJ2-3; tentative D call: TRBD2 (5 bases). The CDR3 runs 15 residues. Germline-derived CDR1 and CDR2 are SQVTM and ANQGSEA. Trimming took 2 bases from V and 4 from J, leaving 16 bases between them. The CDR3 nucleotides are TGCAGCGTTGAACCTAGTGTGTTGGGAGCAGATACGCAGTATTTT. It codes for CSVEPSVLGADTQYF.

The chain carries TRBV3-1 (or the pseudogene TRBV3-2) and TRBJ2-4, with 7 bases matching TRBD2. Germline V lookup: CDR1 LGHDT, CDR2 YNNKEL (reference sequence). The length of the CDR3 is 14 residues. Trimming removed 3 bases from V and 5 bases from J; junction bases left unmatched: 4. CDR3 DNA: TGTGCCAGCAGCCACATAGCGGGTGAAAACATTCAGTACTTC. Protein sequence: CASSHIAGENIQYF.

This clone was recorded a few times. The genes are TRBV15 and TRBJ1-3; the D is unclear. This CDR3 is 14 amino acids long. Germline V CDR1 and CDR2: LNHNV, YYDKDF (reference sequence). Trimming left V 0 bases short and J 5 bases short, with 8 bases between. This CDR3 reads CATSRDPGRNTIYF. The CDR3 DNA reads as TGTGCCACCAGCAGAGATCCAGGAAGAAACACCATATATTTT.

The J gene is TRBJ2-7, the V gene TRBV6-6; D may be TRBD1 (6 bases). Germline CDR1 and CDR2: MNHNY and SVGAGI (reference sequence). The V gene lost 5 bases and the J gene lost 1 base, with 12 bases spanning the gap. This CDR3 is 14 amino acids long. The chain's CDR3 is CASSSQDRSYEQYV. In DNA, the CDR3 is TGTGCCAGCAGTAGCCAGGACAGATCCTACGAGCAGTACGTC.

This rearrangement joins TRBV30 to TRBJ2-7; D is undetermined. There are 15 residues in the CDR3. The germline V and J ends were trimmed by 0 bases and 2 bases, with 14 bases remaining between them. Per the germline V gene, CDR1 is GTSNPN and CDR2 is SVGIG (reference sequence). The CDR3, as DNA: TGTGCCTGGAGTGTGGGCGCAGCCAGACCCTACGAGCAGTACTTC. Translated, it gives CAWSVGAARPYEQYF.

In nucleotides, the CDR3 is TGTGCCAGCAGCGGTCAGGGGTTCCTAACTCAAGAGACCCAGTACTTC. This codes for CASSGQGFLTQETQYF. The genes are TRBV9 and TRBJ2-5; tentative D call: TRBD1 (6 bases). Germline V CDR1 and CDR2: SGDLS, YYNGEE. The V end was cut by 3 bases, the J end by 2 bases, with 17 bases between. This CDR3 spans 16 amino acids. Full variable domain (remainder filled in from reference TRBV9 and TRBJ2-5): DSGVTQTPKHLITATGQRVTLRCSPRSGDLSVYWYQQSLDQGLQFLIQYYNGEERAKGNILERFSAQQFPDLHSELNLSSLELGDSALYFCASSGQGFLTQETQYFGPGTRLLVL.

This clone occurred once. The V call is TRBV28, the J call TRBJ1-1; TRBD1 aligns across 10 bases. V lost 4 bases and J lost 3; bases outside the gene matches: 5. This CDR3 has 15 residues. Germline assignment: CDR1 MDHEN and CDR2 SYDVKM. The CDR3 nucleotides read TGTGCCAGCAGTTCCCTCGGACAGGGGGACACTGAAGCTTTCTTT. Amino acid sequence: CASSSLGQGDTEAFF.

This clone was recorded once. The rearrangement joins TRBV27 to TRBJ2-6; no definite D call. CDR1 is MNHEY and CDR2 is SMNVEV in the germline V gene (reference sequence). The CDR3 consists of 17 residues. V gave up 6 bases and J gave up 2 bases, with 17 bases separating them. CDR3 DNA sequence: TGTGCCAGCAGCCGTTTAGCCCCCGACCCTGGGGCCAACGTCCTGACTTTC. This gives the protein CASSRLAPDPGANVLTF.

V and J are TRBV2 and TRBJ1-2; 7 positions match TRBD1. The CDR3 has 13 residues. Trimming at V came to 8 bases and at J to 2 bases, leaving 5 bases not matched to a gene. Per germline, CDR1 SNHLY and CDR2 FYNNEI. The DNA of the CDR3 is TGTGCCAGCGGACCGGGACAGAACTATGGCTACACCTTC. This gives the protein CASGPGQNYGYTF.

The chain has TRBV7-8 and TRBJ2-5; no definite D call. Germline loops: CDR1 SGHVS, CDR2 FQNEAQ. Trimming left V 0 bases short and J 4 bases short, with 15 bases between. This CDR3 has 16 residues. This chain's CDR3 is CASSLAPSQVRETQYF. As DNA, the CDR3 is TGTGCCAGCAGCTTAGCCCCATCACAAGTTCGAGAGACCCAGTACTTC.

The chain links TRBV4-3 to TRBJ2-1; 8 nucleotides align to TRBD2. The V gene's germline CDR1 is LGHNA and CDR2 YSLEER. J lost 6 bases, V lost 3 bases, and 13 bases had no gene match. The CDR3 is 17 amino acids. DNA of the CDR3: TGCGCCAGCAGCCACCCATTCGGACGGGAGGGATCCAATGAGCAGTTCTTC. Protein product: CASSHPFGREGSNEQFF.

The DNA for the CDR3 is TGTGCCAGCAGTGAATCCCGGGGAGGGGGGCAAGAGACCCAGTACTTC. Protein product: CASSESRGGGQETQYF. This chain uses TRBV25-1 with TRBJ2-5; D is possibly TRBD2 (7 bases). Germline loops: CDR1 MGHDK, CDR2 SYGVNS. The length of the CDR3 is 16 residues. Trimming removed 1 base at V and 2 bases at J, with 14 bases between.

The chain joins TRBV7-3 to TRBJ2-5, with TRBD2 matching 8 bases. The CDR3 covers 15 residues. Germline loops: CDR1 SGHTA, CDR2 FQGTGA. V gave up 0 bases and J gave up 4 bases; unmatched junction bases: 4. CDR3 DNA sequence: TGTGCCAGCAGCTTAACCCCGGGGGGGGGAGAGACCCAGTACTTC. Translating gives CASSLTPGGGETQYF.

The rearrangement joins TRBV9 to TRBJ1-3; TRBD1 agrees at 9 bases. The V gene end was trimmed by 4 bases and the J gene end by 4 bases; junction bases not matched to a gene: 12. Germline assignment: CDR1 SGDLS and CDR2 YYNGEE. This CDR3 spans 17 amino acids. The CDR3 nucleotides are TGTGCCAGCAGCCCGGGAATAACAGGGGGCGCGGGAAACACCATATATTTT. Protein sequence: CASSPGITGGAGNTIYF.

Worth noting for this clone: Additional DNA sequences in this sample encode the identical CDR3. The chain couples TRBV5-1 to TRBJ2-7; possibly TRBD1 for D (6 bases). V was pared by 0 bases and J by 4 bases, with 11 bases between. This CDR3 contains 14 residues. Germline V CDR1 and CDR2: SGHRS, YFSETQ. The CDR3 DNA reads TGCGCCAGCAGCTTGGCCGCAGGGGCTTACGAGCAGTACTTC. Its translation is CASSLAAGAYEQYF.

The rearrangement uses TRBV27 and TRBJ2-1; 14 positions match TRBD2. Germline values: CDR1 MNHEY, CDR2 SMNVEV (reference sequence). There are 18 residues in the CDR3. The V segment lost 3 bases and the J segment 5 bases; nucleotides outside the gene matches: 9. CDR3 residues: CASSLLFRGLAGDNEQFF. In DNA form, the CDR3 reads TGTGCCAGCAGTTTGCTCTTCAGGGGACTAGCGGGAGACAATGAGCAGTTCTTC.

V gene TRBV2 combines with J gene TRBJ1-5; no firm D call. CDR3 length: 13 residues. Germline-derived CDR1 and CDR2 are SNHLY and FYNNEI. The ends were cut back, 7 bases at V and 6 bases at J, with 13 bases in the middle. The CDR3 loop reads CASNPAEVQPQHF. The CDR3 DNA reads TGTGCCAGCAATCCGGCAGAGGTTCAGCCCCAGCATTTT. Based on the CDR3 plus reference TRBV2 and TRBJ1-5, the full variable domain is EPEVTQTPSHQVTQMGQEVILRCVPISNHLYFYWYRQILGQKVEFLVSFYNNEISEKSEIFDDQFSVERPDGSNFTLKIRSTKLEDSAMYFCASNPAEVQPQHFGDGTRLSIL.

The rearrangement links TRBV27 to TRBJ1-1, with D perhaps TRBD1 (6 bases). Trimming pared 8 bases from V and 1 base from J, leaving 14 bases between. Germline V CDR1 and CDR2: MNHEY, SMNVEV (reference sequence). There are 14 residues in the CDR3. The CDR3 DNA is TGTGCCAGCCGACGTACAGGGAGGAACACTGAAGCTTTCTTT. This codes for CASRRTGRNTEAFF.

The chain joins TRBV28 to TRBJ2-5, with a weak D call TRBD2 (6 bases). Germline CDR1 reads MDHEN; CDR2 reads SYDVKM. The CDR3 runs to 14 residues. The V gene lost 4 bases and the J gene lost 5 bases, with 14 bases spanning the gap. The CDR3 protein is CASSSPRGEETQYF. The CDR3 bases are TGTGCCAGCAGTTCGCCGCGGGGCGAGGAGACCCAGTACTTC.

The rearrangement uses TRBV4-3 and TRBJ2-7; D unresolved. Trimming cost V 0 bases and J 4 bases, with 13 bases left between them. This CDR3 has 15 amino acids. Per germline, CDR1 LGHNA and CDR2 YSLEER. This chain's CDR3 is CASSQDLGLWYEQYF. The CDR3 nucleotides are TGCGCCAGCAGCCAAGATCTGGGCCTCTGGTACGAGCAGTACTTC.